This TCR beta chain was profiled in a study of blood T cell repertoires in COVID-19. In the study overall: The origin of the acute and convalescent COVID-19 samples was the United States, Italy and Spain. T cells, B-cell-depleted T cells, or PBMCs supplied cDNA or gDNA.

The CDR3 consists of 12 residues. The V end lost 3 bases, the J end lost 5 bases, and 8 bases lay between the germline ends. Germline CDR1 and CDR2: SGHNT and YYREEE (reference sequence). In the original analysis: Amplified reference gene primers provided the basis for estimating nucleated cell counts. The table came from immunoSEQ multiplex PCR; TCRdb's copy has only in-frame clones and leaves some out. V and J calls and clone size are given by that table; D and trimming were obtained from the DNA. There are tens of thousands of clones in the sample; around 94% occur only once, and nearly 6.5% lies in the top ten.

The source is a woman aged 55-70 years with active COVID-19. The chain couples TRBV5-4 to TRBJ2-5; tentative D call: TRBD1 (6 bases). The source material was peripheral blood. CDR3 in DNA: TGTGCCAGCAGCTCCCAGGGGGAGACCCAGTACTTC. It translates to CASSSQGETQYF.